Presented here are 29 T cell receptor beta chains from one specimen sequenced in a study of T cell responses to AZD1222 COVID-19 vaccine. Generated by immunoSEQ multiplex PCR, the TCRdb table keeps only in-frame clones and is missing some. Among around 120,000 clones, 84% were seen once, and the ten largest hold about 28%. The sample was peripheral blood, taken 28 days after the second AZD1222 dose. The receptors here all came from an adult who received the AZD1222 COVID-19 vaccine.

The chain links TRBV4-3 to TRBJ1-2; 8 positions match TRBD1. The germline CDR1 and CDR2 sequences are LGHNA and YSLEER. The CDR3 runs 15 residues. J lost 1 base, V lost 4 bases, and 5 bases had no gene match. The CDR3 sequence: CASSLEGQGNYGYTF. CDR3 nucleotides: TGCGCCAGCAGCCTAGAAGGACAGGGTAACTATGGCTACACCTTC.

V gene TRBV3-1 (or the pseudogene TRBV3-2) combines with J gene TRBJ1-1; D remains unclear. V lost 2 bases, J lost 1 base, and 11 bases lay in between. This CDR3 contains 15 residues. Germline V CDR1 and CDR2: LGHDT, YNNKEL (reference sequence). The CDR3 coding sequence is TGTGCCAGCAGCCAAAATCCGGTAGGGAACACTGAAGCTTTCTTT. Its protein product is CASSQNPVGNTEAFF.

The chain links TRBV5-1 to TRBJ2-1, with a tentative D call TRBD2 (6 bases). Germline values: CDR1 SGHRS, CDR2 YFSETQ. The CDR3 loop spans 17 amino acids. V was shortened by 4 bases and J by 2 bases, with 19 bases between the two germline ends. DNA of the CDR3: TGCGCCAGCAGCCACGGGTCGGGAGCAGGGACCTACAATGAGCAGTTCTTC. Translated, it gives CASSHGSGAGTYNEQFF.

The chain carries TRBV9 and TRBJ2-3, with TRBD2 as a possible D gene (6 bases). This CDR3 region has 15 residues. The ends were cut back, 0 bases at V and 6 bases at J, with 14 bases in the middle. The germline V gene has CDR1 SGDLS and CDR2 YYNGEE. Here the CDR3 DNA reads TGTGCCAGCAGCGTAGATAGGGGAGGCATGGATACGCAGTATTTT. The encoded protein is CASSVDRGGMDTQYF.

This clone is a singleton in its sample. This chain uses TRBV27 with TRBJ2-3, with 8 nucleotides matching TRBD2. The CDR3 is 17 amino acids. From germline, CDR1 is MNHEY and CDR2 SMNVEV (reference sequence). Trimming took 7 bases from V and 1 from J; bases not matched to a gene: 13. The CDR3 DNA reads as TGTGCCAGCAACGAACTTCCCGGGGGGGCGCGCACAGATACGCAGTATTTT. Amino acids: CASNELPGGARTDTQYF.

V gene TRBV29-1 combines with J gene TRBJ1-2; D might be TRBD1 (6 bases). The V gene lost 7 bases and the J gene lost 7 bases, with 13 bases spanning the gap. The CDR3 is made up of 11 amino acids. Germline values: CDR1 SQVTM, CDR2 ANQGSEA. Here the CDR3 DNA reads TGCAGCGCCGGGGAGGGGGTTGGCTACACCTTC. Amino acid sequence: CSAGEGVGYTF. Full variable domain (missing parts from reference TRBV29-1 and TRBJ1-2): SAVISQKPSRDICQRGTSLTIQCQVDSQVTMMFWYRQQPGQSLTLIATANQGSEATYESGFVIDKFPISRPNLTFSTLTVSNMSPEDSSIYLCSAGEGVGYTFGSGTRLTVV.

The V call is TRBV11-2, the J call TRBJ1-4; 9 bases are a match to TRBD1. Trimming took 1 base from V and 7 from J; bases not matched to a gene: 4. The CDR3 contains 15 residues. CDR1 is SGHAT, CDR2 FQNNGV, per germline. The CDR3 DNA is TGTGCCAGCAGCTTAGGGGACAGGGATTTTGAAAAACTGTTTTTT. The encoded protein is CASSLGDRDFEKLFF.

This clone was counted between two and nine times. The CDR3: CAISAGQSFSYEQYF. The CDR3 nucleotides read TGTGCCATCAGTGCGGGACAGAGCTTCTCCTACGAGCAGTACTTC. The chain links TRBV10-3 to TRBJ2-7, with 7 bases that match TRBD1. The junction had 6 bases not matched to a gene; V was cut back by 4 bases and J by 0 bases. This CDR3 contains 15 residues. The germline V gene encodes CDR1 ENHRY and CDR2 SYGVKD.

This chain links TRBV21-1 with TRBJ2-7; TRBD1 is taken as the D call from the table, unchecked against the DNA. TRBV21-1 is flagged as a pseudogene. The CDR3 totals 17 residues. The CDR3 sequence is CASSKSPPGQGRNEQYF. The CDR3 coding sequence is TGTGCCAGCAGCAAAAGCCCCCCGGGACAGGGTAGGAACGAGCAGTACTTC.

The chain employs TRBV2 and TRBJ2-1, with D possibly being TRBD2 (5 bases). The CDR3 spans 15 residues. Deletions cut 4 bases from V and 0 bases from J, with 10 bases between. CDR1 and CDR2 (germline): SNHLY, FYNNEI. The CDR3 sequence: CASSGGPSSYNEQFF. In DNA, the CDR3 is TGTGCCAGCAGTGGAGGGCCTAGCTCCTACAATGAGCAGTTCTTC. The variable domain in full, with the rest retrieved from reference TRBV2 and TRBJ2-1, is EPEVTQTPSHQVTQMGQEVILRCVPISNHLYFYWYRQILGQKVEFLVSFYNNEISEKSEIFDDQFSVERPDGSNFTLKIRSTKLEDSAMYFCASSGGPSSYNEQFFGPGTRLTVL.

V and J are TRBV3-1 (or the pseudogene TRBV3-2) and TRBJ1-5; TRBD1 matches at 8 bases. CDR1 LGHDT and CDR2 YNNKEL come from the germline V gene (reference sequence). The V segment lost 3 bases and the J segment 7 bases; nucleotides outside the gene matches: 5. The CDR3 totals 14 residues. The CDR3: CASSQTGEGQPQHF. In nucleotides, the CDR3 is TGTGCCAGCAGCCAGACAGGGGAGGGGCAGCCCCAGCATTTT.

CDR3 sequence reads: CASSQVGQGGGYTF. The CDR3 DNA is TGTGCCAGCAGTCAAGTGGGCCAGGGTGGTGGCTACACCTTC. The chain has TRBV6-2 or TRBV6-3 and TRBJ1-2; maybe TRBD1 (5 bases). V lost 5 bases and J 7 bases, leaving 17 bases between the germline ends. CDR3 size: 14 residues. Germline assignment: CDR1 MNHEY and CDR2 SVGEGT.

The chain recombines TRBV7-3 with TRBJ2-2; TRBD1 is a possible D gene (6 bases). The V gene's germline CDR1 is SGHTA and CDR2 FQGTGA. The V end lost 5 bases, the J end lost 6 bases, and 16 bases lay between the germline ends. The CDR3 runs to 15 residues. DNA for the CDR3: TGTGCCAGCAGCCCCGGTAGGGGGACGGCCGGGGAGCTGTTTTTT. Its protein product is CASSPGRGTAGELFF. The variable domain in full, completed from reference TRBV7-3 and TRBJ2-2, reads GAGVSQTPSNKVTEKGKYVELRCDPISGHTALYWYRQSLGQGPEFLIYFQGTGAADDSGLPNDRFFAVRPEGSVSTLKIQRTERGDSAVYLCASSPGRGTAGELFFGEGSRLTVL.

The genes are TRBV20-1 and TRBJ2-5; the match to TRBD2 covers 10 bases. The length of the CDR3 is 17 residues. V was clipped by 3 bases and J by 1 base; unmatched bases: 11. Germline loops: CDR1 DFQATT, CDR2 SNEGSKA (reference sequence). CDR3 nucleotides: TGCAGTGCTAGTGACCCAGCGGGGGGGCCTATCCAAGAGACCCAGTACTTC. It yields the protein CSASDPAGGPIQETQYF.

The chain joins TRBV4-3 to TRBJ1-1; D gene unclear. This CDR3 region has 14 residues. V was pared by 1 base and J by 2 bases, with 8 bases between. Germline CDR1 LGHNA, CDR2 YSLEER. The DNA for the CDR3 is TGCGCCAGCAGCCAAGGCAGGACTAACACTGAAGCTTTCTTT. Translated: CASSQGRTNTEAFF.

The chain joins TRBV5-1 to TRBJ2-7, with TRBD1 identical over 8 bases. V lost 5 bases to trimming and J lost 3 bases; unmatched junction nucleotides: 13. CDR3 length equals 16 residues. CDR1 is SGHRS, CDR2 YFSETQ, per germline. The DNA for the CDR3 is TGCGCCAGCAGGGGTACTCTGGGGACAGGACTCTACGAGCAGTACTTC. Residues: CASRGTLGTGLYEQYF.

The J gene is TRBJ2-1, the V gene TRBV5-6; a possible D gene is TRBD1 (6 bases). Germline CDR1 is SGHDT and CDR2 is YYEEEE. V was pared by 0 bases and J by 3 bases, with 10 bases between. There are 15 residues in the CDR3. The CDR3 spells CASSLEDRLYNEQFF. CDR3 coding DNA: TGTGCCAGCAGCTTGGAGGACAGACTCTACAATGAGCAGTTCTTC.

V usage is TRBV3-1 (or the pseudogene TRBV3-2) and J usage is TRBJ2-1, with 10 bases aligning to TRBD2. The V and J ends lost 2 bases and 8 bases, in that order; junction bases with no gene match: 9. CDR1 and CDR2 (germline): LGHDT, YNNKEL (reference sequence). This CDR3 region has 16 residues. The CDR3 region has the DNA TGTGCCAGCAGCCAATTAGGAGTAGCGGGGGGAGATGAGCAGTTCTTC. Protein sequence: CASSQLGVAGGDEQFF.

This clone was recorded only once. The chain links TRBV20-1 to TRBJ1-2; 7 bases are a match to TRBD1. J was trimmed by 2 bases and V by 3 bases; bases with no gene match: 12. The length of the CDR3 is 16 residues. From germline, CDR1 is DFQATT and CDR2 SNEGSKA (reference sequence). The CDR3 bases are TGCAGTGCTAGTGCAACCGCCTCACAGGGGAACTATGGCTACACCTTC. Translated: CSASATASQGNYGYTF.

V and J are TRBV6-5 and TRBJ2-2, with unresolved D. CDR3 size: 13 residues. Trimming took off 3 bases at V and 4 bases at J, with 6 bases between the two ends. Germline CDR1 and CDR2: MNHEY and SVGAGI. CDR3 residues: CASSYIITGELFF. The DNA for the CDR3 is TGTGCCAGCAGTTATATTATCACCGGGGAGCTGTTTTTT.

This sequence joins TRBV9 and TRBJ1-3; D is unclear. The CDR3 has 13 residues. Per germline, CDR1 SGDLS and CDR2 YYNGEE. V was shortened by 3 bases and J by 4 bases, with 8 bases between the two germline ends. CDR3 DNA sequence: TGTGCCAGCAGCGGGGCGGTAGGAAACACCATATATTTT. This codes for CASSGAVGNTIYF.

The CDR3 DNA reads as TGTGCCAGCAGCTTAGGAGGGGGCATGAACACTGAAGCTTTCTTT. This sequence encodes CASSLGGGMNTEAFF. The gene calls are TRBV7-2 and TRBJ1-1; 7 positions agree with TRBD1. The V gene end was trimmed by 1 base and the J gene end by 0 bases; junction bases not matched to a gene: 2. CDR3 length: 15 residues. Germline values: CDR1 SGHTA, CDR2 FQGNSA.

The chain is built from TRBV11-2 and TRBJ1-2, with 11 bases lining up with TRBD1. The germline V gene has CDR1 SGHAT and CDR2 FQNNGV. Trimming took 6 bases from V and 0 from J; bases not matched to a gene: 12. The CDR3 is 18 residues long. The CDR3 here is CASSPRWGQGEANYGYTF. The CDR3 bases are TGTGCCAGCAGTCCCAGGTGGGGACAGGGGGAGGCTAACTATGGCTACACCTTC.

This clone was counted a single time. The V call is TRBV7-2, the J call TRBJ1-5; 9 bases are shared with TRBD1. The CDR3 has 15 amino acids. J lost 9 bases, V lost 3 bases, and 9 bases had no gene match. Per the germline V gene, CDR1 is SGHTA and CDR2 is FQGNSA. The CDR3 DNA follows: TGTGCCAGCAGCTTTGGACAGGGGAGGGAATCGCCCCAGCATTTT. This sequence encodes CASSFGQGRESPQHF. Full variable domain (rest looked up from reference TRBV7-2 and TRBJ1-5): GAGVSQSPSNKVTEKGKDVELRCDPISGHTALYWYRQSLGQGLEFLIYFQGNSAPDKSGLPSDRFSAERTGGSVSTLTIQRTQQEDSAVYLCASSFGQGRESPQHFGDGTRLSIL.

This rearrangement joins TRBV4-3 to TRBJ2-1; TRBD1 aligns across 7 bases. The CDR3 loop spans 14 amino acids. The germline V gene has CDR1 LGHNA and CDR2 YSLEER. Unmatched junction bases numbered 4, after V lost 4 bases and J lost 4 bases. DNA of the CDR3: TGCGCCAGCAGCCCCGGGACAGCTTACAATGAGCAGTTCTTC. Protein product: CASSPGTAYNEQFF.

The chain carries TRBV7-9 and TRBJ2-3, with D perhaps matching TRBD2 (7 bases). The CDR3 has 16 amino acids. Trimming left V 5 bases short and J 0 bases short, with 15 bases between. Germline CDR1 reads SEHNR; CDR2 reads FQNEAQ (reference sequence). CDR3 sequence: CASSPRGGASTDTQYF. CDR3 nucleotides: TGTGCCAGCAGCCCCCGAGGGGGGGCCAGCACAGATACGCAGTATTTT.

V is TRBV6-4 and J is TRBJ1-6, with no clear D. The CDR3 extends over 13 amino acids. In germline, CDR1 is MRHNA, CDR2 SNTAGT. With 6 bases removed from V and 9 bases from J, the gap between germline ends came to 12 bases. This CDR3 reads CASRRAEGSPLHF. CDR3 nucleotides: TGTGCCAGCAGGCGGGCAGAAGGTTCACCCCTCCACTTT.

The chain combines TRBV3-1 (or the pseudogene TRBV3-2) with TRBJ1-6, with no clear D. Trimming took off 1 base at V and 10 bases at J, with 11 bases between the two ends. Germline CDR1 LGHDT, CDR2 YNNKEL (reference sequence). This CDR3 is built from 14 residues. In DNA form, the CDR3 reads TGTGCCAGCAGCCAAGGGCCCGCGCGATCACCCCTCCACTTT. Translation gives CASSQGPARSPLHF.

V usage is TRBV19 and J usage is TRBJ1-5, with TRBD1 matching 9 bases. V dropped 4 bases and J dropped 6; count of bases not matched to a gene: 7. The germline V gene has CDR1 LNHDA and CDR2 SQIVND (reference sequence). The CDR3 sequence is 15 residues long. The CDR3, as DNA: TGTGCCAGTAGTAGGGGACAGGGTGTATTTCAGCCCCAGCATTTT. It specifies CASSRGQGVFQPQHF.